This T cell receptor beta chain emerged from a study of blood T cell repertoires in COVID-19. In the study's own analysis: Amplifying reference gene primers gave estimates of nucleated cell counts. Data came from immunoSEQ multiplex PCR; TCRdb stores just in-frame clones and leaves some out. Clone size and the V and J calls come from that table; the DNA yielded D and trimming. This table has 96,000 or so clones, around 81% appearing once. Germline V CDR1 and CDR2: SGHTA, FQGTGA. This CDR3 has 18 residues. Trimming pared 0 bases from V and 1 base from J, leaving 18 bases between. In its sample, this clone was seen a few times.

Source material: peripheral blood. The chain joins TRBV7-3 to TRBJ2-5; tentative D call: TRBD2 (6 bases). The receptor's source is a man older than 75 with COVID-19, enrolled during active disease. CDR3 coding DNA: TGTGCCAGCAGCTTAACGATCAGCTCGGGGAGGCGCCAAGAGACCCAGTACTTC. Protein product: CASSLTISSGRRQETQYF. Combining the CDR3 with reference TRBV7-3 and TRBJ2-5 gives the whole variable domain GAGVSQTPSNKVTEKGKYVELRCDPISGHTALYWYRQSLGQGPEFLIYFQGTGAADDSGLPNDRFFAVRPEGSVSTLKIQRTERGDSAVYLCASSLTISSGRRQETQYFGPGTRLLVL.